The rows below give T cell receptor beta chains drawn from one sample of a study of radiation and T cells in renal cell carcinoma. Sequencing was performed with immunoSEQ multiplex PCR; in TCRdb, only in-frame clones are kept and a portion is missing. The profile shows about 120,000 clones, around 85% of them singletons. This sample comprised blood, obtained from a patient whose treatment included radiotherapy and nephrectomy. These receptors were taken from a man aged 45-60 years with renal cell carcinoma. The CDR3 runs from the conserved cysteine through the conserved F or W. D genes are given only for firm matches. Part of the rows lack a size; the others show once, few, many or a class for expanded clones.

D,J,size,V,DNA,CDR3
NA,TRBJ1-5,few,TRBV6-5,TGTGCCAGCAGAAAACAGGGTTGGAGCAATCAGCCCCAGCATTTT,CASRKQGWSNQPQHF
TRBD1,TRBJ1-1,NA,TRBV18,TGTGCCAGCTCCTGGACAGGGCCTTTAATGAACACTGAAGCTTTCTTT,CASSWTGPLMNTEAFF
NA,TRBJ1-2,NA,TRBV5-6,TGTGCCAGCACCCCGGGGGAAGGCTATGGCTACACCTTC,CASTPGEGYGYTF
TRBD2,TRBJ2-1,NA,TRBV5-1,TGCGCCAGCAGCGCCCTACTAGCGGGGGTTTACAATGAGCAGTTCTTC,CASSALLAGVYNEQFF
TRBD2,TRBJ2-3,NA,TRBV5-1,TGCGCCAGCAGCTTGGACGGGGGGGCCACAGATACGCAGTATTTT,CASSLDGGATDTQYF
TRBD2,TRBJ2-7,NA,TRBV28,TGTGCCAGCAGTTCCCTGGTCGGGACTAGAGGTGCCATGGAACCCTACGAGCAGTACTTC,CASSSLVGTRGAMEPYEQYF
NA,TRBJ1-5,NA,TRBV5-1,TGCGCCAGCAGCCGTTTCCCGGGGGCTGACAATCAGCCCCAGCATTTT,CASSRFPGADNQPQHF
NA,TRBJ1-1,many,TRBV5-1,TGCGCCAGCAGCTTGGCCGGGGGATCGCTCACTGAAGCTTTCTTT,CASSLAGGSLTEAFF
NA,TRBJ1-2,NA,TRBV5-1,TGCGCCAGCAGCTTGCGGGGGGCATCTGGCTACACCTTC,CASSLRGASGYTF
NA,TRBJ2-2,NA,TRBV4-3,TGCGCCAGCAGCCGAGCAGGGGGGGCGAACACCGGGGAGCTGTTTTTT,CASSRAGGANTGELFF
NA,TRBJ2-3,NA,TRBV2,TGTGCCAGCAGTATGACAGGGAGGTCAGATACGCAGTATTTT,CASSMTGRSDTQYF
TRBD1,TRBJ1-1,few,TRBV18,TGTGCCAGCTCACCACGGACAGGGGAAGCTTTCTTT,CASSPRTGEAFF
NA,TRBJ2-7,NA,TRBV28,TGTGCCAGCTGCCGTAGGGCGGATACCCACGAGCAGTACTTC,CASCRRADTHEQYF
TRBD1,TRBJ1-1,once,TRBV7-9,TGTGCCAGCAGCCTTTACAGGGGCGTGGGTGAAGCTTTCTTT,CASSLYRGVGEAFF
TRBD2,TRBJ2-2,NA,TRBV7-6,TGTGCCAGCAGCTTATTCGGGACTAGAGTCTCCCCCGGGGAGCTGTTTTTT,CASSLFGTRVSPGELFF
TRBD1,TRBJ2-5,NA,TRBV5-1,TGCGCCAGCACCCACCCAGGACAGGGAAGAGAGACCCAGTACTTC,CASTHPGQGRETQYF
TRBD2,TRBJ2-3,NA,TRBV7-8,TGTGCCAGCAGCCGGGGACTAGCGGGAATGATTGGCACAGATACGCAGTATTTT,CASSRGLAGMIGTDTQYF
NA,TRBJ2-2,NA,TRBV6-1,TGTGCCAGCAGTGCCTCCGGTGGGGCGAACACCGGGGAGCTGTTTTTT,CASSASGGANTGELFF
NA,TRBJ2-4,once,TRBV30,TGTGCCTGGAGTGTACAGGGTGATGGCATTCAGTACTTC,CAWSVQGDGIQYF
NA,TRBJ2-7,NA,TRBV2,TGTGCCAGCAGATGGTTCAAGGGGTACGAGCAGTACTTC,CASRWFKGYEQYF
TRBD1,TRBJ1-6,NA,TRBV6-5,TGTGCCAGCAGTTATCAGGAGACAGGGAATTTTTCACCCCTCCACTTT,CASSYQETGNFSPLHF
NA,TRBJ1-1,once,TRBV10-3,TGTGCCATCAGGGGAATGAACACTGAAGCTTTCTTT,CAIRGMNTEAFF
TRBD1,TRBJ2-2,many,TRBV7-2,TGTGCCAGCAGCCTCTGGACAGGATCGGGCGGGGAGCTGTTTTTT,CASSLWTGSGGELFF
TRBD1,TRBJ2-7,once,TRBV19,TGTGCCAGTAGCGGGGACAGGTCGGCCTACGAGCAGTACTTC,CASSGDRSAYEQYF
TRBD1,TRBJ1-1,once,TRBV6-5,TGTGCCAGCAGTTCCCCGGGACAGATGAACACTGAAGCTTTCTTT,CASSSPGQMNTEAFF
NA,TRBJ2-5,NA,TRBV27,TGTGCCAGCAGTTTCCCCGTAGGGCAGGGCGCGGAGGAGACCCAGTACTTC,CASSFPVGQGAEETQYF
TRBD2,TRBJ2-2,NA,TRBV27,TGTGCCAGCAGTAGCGGGGGGTCCCGCACCGGGGAGCTGTTTTTT,CASSSGGSRTGELFF
NA,TRBJ1-3,few,TRBV6-5,TGTGCCAGCAGCCTCCTGGGCGTTGGAAACACCATATATTTT,CASSLLGVGNTIYF
TRBD2,TRBJ2-7,NA,TRBV7-3,TGTGCCAGCAGTGTAGCGGGTTTTGGCGAGCAGTACTTC,CASSVAGFGEQYF
NA,TRBJ2-5,NA,TRBV6-6,TGTGCCAGCAGTGGGCAAGAGACCCAGTACTTC,CASSGQETQYF
TRBD2,TRBJ2-2,NA,TRBV9,TGTGCCAGCAGCGCGGGACTAGGGCAGGGGCCCCGGTCCGGGGAGCTGTTTTTT,CASSAGLGQGPRSGELFF
NA,TRBJ2-3,many,TRBV15,TGTGCCACCAGCAGAGCCGAGTACTTCACTAGCACAGATACGCAGTATTTT,CATSRAEYFTSTDTQYF
NA,TRBJ2-6,NA,TRBV29-1,TGCAGCGTTTTAGGCGGGGCTGGGGCCAACGTCCTGACTTTC,CSVLGGAGANVLTF
NA,TRBJ1-5,NA,TRBV5-5,TGTGCCAGCAGCTTGGGGGCTTCCCCAAGTAGCAATCAGCCCCAGCATTTT,CASSLGASPSSNQPQHF
NA,TRBJ2-5,NA,TRBV7-2,TGTGCCAGCAGCTCATACCTACAAGAGACCCAGTACTTC,CASSSYLQETQYF
NA,TRBJ1-2,NA,TRBV15,TGTGCCACCAGCAGAGATCTTGGGGGGGGCTATGGCTACACCTTC,CATSRDLGGGYGYTF